Reported below is one T cell receptor (beta chain). Its antigen is unknown. No base quality values were provided; no much bigger clone lies one nucleotide off. The receptor library was made with 5' RACE. The sequencing machine was an Illumina HiSeq 2500. The second PCR ran for about 6 to 11 cycles and used a J-beta primer mix along with a sample-barcoded 5' primer. A template-switch 5' adaptor carrying 12 random nucleotides introduced a unique molecular identifier onto each TCR beta cDNA molecule. At least 2.5 million CDR3-containing paired-end reads were obtained from each sample. The Mint cDNA synthesis kit, primed by a TRBC-specific oligonucleotide, was used to synthesize first-strand cDNA from all RNA. All cDNA was treated with uracil-DNA glycosylase and then went through a first 18-cycle PCR with the universal primers M1SS and BC2_uni_R. In the original analysis: Normalization of each sample was performed by random selection of 1 million high-quality reads, each carrying a distinct molecular identifier. Instead of being binned into consensus sequences, reads with shared molecular identifiers were discarded. MiTCR, with a Q25 quality threshold and the strictest error-elimination algorithm, was used for CDR3 identification, clonotype clustering and error correction. Lower-bound total TCR beta diversity was estimated with a nonparametric unseen species model using Euler transformation. Starting from the raw public reads, TCRdb applied fastp trimming at Q25, assembled clones with MiXCR and retained in-frame beta chains. Each record represents a unique CDR3 protein, reported with the most common genes and DNA among its rows. The V and J calls reflect TCRdb's pipeline rather than the authors' work. This sample comprises 730,000 or so distinct CDR3 sequences, approximately 40% of them detected only once. The ten largest make up 25% to 35% of the sample.

This sample was included in a study of blood T cells in healthy people across ages (dated by TCRdb to 2013 to 2016). Study-level background: In model experiments, template switching captured about one uniquely barcoded TCR beta cDNA molecule for every two T cells. Using deep sequencing normalized with unique cDNA molecular identifiers, the study measured how TCR beta repertoire diversity changes with age. The donors were split into four age groups: young (average 16 years), middle-aged (around 37), aged (about 62) and long-lived (roughly 88). To avoid experimental bias, donors of different ages were distributed randomly across sequencing lanes. For two donors (one aged 18 to 29 and one aged 80 or older), the study analyzed two additional independent replicas of 1 million unique cDNA reads from the same blood draw. General conclusions and limits of the study: The CMV infection status of donors was not known, potentially confounding age-related changes in expanded clonotypes. As age increased, observed TCR beta diversity per million T cells dropped in a roughly linear way, and a significant reduction was already evident by age 40. Compared with the aged group, more naive CD4+ T cells, fewer expanded clones and increased TCR diversity were shown by the long-lived group, suggesting age selection. Observed TCR beta diversity correlated strongly with the percentage of naive T cells measured by flow cytometry. Since profiling was done on bulk unsorted PBMCs, naive and antigen-experienced compartments could not be conclusively compared. Total diversity estimates from one million sequenced T cells were considered lower bounds and underestimates.

The roughly 39 donors, aged about 6 to 100 years, were systemically healthy Caucasian individuals from Russia. Approximately 9.3 milliliters of peripheral blood were collected from each donor into EDTA-treated Vacutainer tubes. PBMCs were isolated by Ficoll-Paque density-gradient centrifugation, with at least 7 million obtained per sample. Total RNA was extracted from PBMCs with Trizol reagent, with at least 5 micrograms obtained per sample. For every donor, flow cytometry on a PBMC aliquot measured the percentage of naive CD45RAhigh/CD27high T cells. V sheds 10 bases and J sheds 9 bases, leaving 10 bases between their ends. The CDR3 goes from the cysteine to the phenylalanine over 11 residues. The sequence is cut down to CDR3 DNA, 33 bases in frame from base 1. Per the germline V gene (reference sequence), WNHNN is the CDR1 and SYGVQD is the CDR2.

Input material: blood. The TCR originated in a man aged 80 or over in good health. This chain is built from TRBV10-1 and TRBJ1-6; the D gene identity is not certain. CDR3 protein: CATWETSPLHF. The sequence in DNA is TGCGCCACGTGGGAGACTTCACCCCTCCACTTT.